The rows below give T cell receptor beta chains drawn from one sample of a study of cytomegalovirus exposure and HLA in healthy donors. TCRdb's table, derived via immunoSEQ multiplex PCR, lists solely in-frame clones and lacks some. The table includes over 75,000 clones, around 80% detected once. The sequenced material came from PBMCs. Receptors originate from a man in his sixties in good health and CMV-seropositive. CDR3s include the opening cysteine and the closing phenylalanine or tryptophan. Each record gives: V gene, D gene, J gene, clone size, CDR3 protein, CDR3 DNA. D genes are given only for firm matches. Where a row states a size, it is once, few, many or the class of an expanded clone; other rows omit it.

TRBV9	TRBD1	TRBJ2-7	.	CASSVGTGGPYEQYF	TGTGCCAGCAGCGTCGGGACAGGGGGTCCGTACGAGCAGTACTTC
TRBV9	.	TRBJ2-1	.	CASSPGVAVEQFF	TGTGCCAGCAGCCCCGGGGTGGCAGTTGAGCAGTTCTTC
TRBV5-1	.	TRBJ1-4	few	CASSSGGAGEKLFF	TGCGCCAGCAGTTCCGGGGGGGCGGGTGAAAAACTGTTTTTT
TRBV18	TRBD2	TRBJ2-1	.	CASSQGLAGVDEQFF	TGTGCCAGCTCACAGGGACTAGCGGGGGTTGATGAGCAGTTCTTC
TRBV27	.	TRBJ1-2	.	CASSSPRYGYTF	TGTGCCAGCAGTTCCCCCAGATATGGCTACACCTTC
TRBV29-1	TRBD2	TRBJ2-5	.	CSVVGGSGAGGETQYF	TGCAGCGTTGTGGGGGGTAGCGGGGCGGGTGGAGAGACCCAGTACTTC
TRBV6-6	TRBD1	TRBJ1-2	.	CASSPTGNYGYTF	TGTGCCAGCAGCCCGACAGGGAACTATGGCTACACCTTC
TRBV7-2	TRBD2	TRBJ2-7	.	CASSLGASGDSYEQYF	TGTGCCAGCAGCTTAGGGGCTAGCGGGGACTCCTACGAGCAGTACTTC
TRBV6-1	.	TRBJ1-2	.	CASKTPNYGYTF	TGTGCCAGCAAAACACCAAACTATGGCTACACCTTC
TRBV25-1	.	TRBJ1-2	once	CASSDPLTDTNYGYTF	TGTGCCAGCAGTGATCCCCTGACAGATACTAACTATGGCTACACCTTC
TRBV5-1	TRBD2	TRBJ2-1	.	CASKGRLAGNNEQFF	TGCGCCAGCAAGGGAAGGCTAGCGGGGAACAATGAGCAGTTCTTC
TRBV5-1	.	TRBJ2-1	.	CASSLALAGALHEQFF	TGCGCCAGCAGCCTGGCGCTGGCGGGGGCCCTCCATGAGCAGTTCTTC
TRBV4-1	TRBD2	TRBJ2-5	.	CASSQEGSGGTQYF	TGCGCCAGCAGCCAAGAGGGCAGCGGGGGGACCCAGTACTTC
TRBV9	.	TRBJ2-7	.	CASSVEGVGAYEQYF	TGTGCCAGCAGCGTAGAAGGGGTTGGCGCCTACGAGCAGTACTTC
TRBV7-8	TRBD1	TRBJ2-5	.	CASSFGQAYEAQYF	TGTGCCAGCAGTTTCGGACAGGCGTATGAGGCCCAGTACTTC
TRBV27	.	TRBJ2-7	.	CASSPMGDTNYEQYF	TGTGCCAGCAGTCCCATGGGGGACACGAATTACGAGCAGTACTTC
TRBV7-7	TRBD1	TRBJ2-1	.	CASSPTGSRNEQFF	TGTGCTAGCAGCCCGACAGGGAGTAGGAATGAGCAGTTCTTC
TRBV27	.	TRBJ2-6	.	CASSRIEPGGPGANVLTF	TGTGCCAGCAGCCGAATAGAACCCGGCGGCCCTGGGGCCAACGTCCTGACTTTC
TRBV12-5	TRBD1	TRBJ2-7	.	CASGLVLGQGSSYEQYF	TGTGCTAGTGGTTTGGTATTAGGACAGGGCTCTTCCTACGAGCAGTACTTC
TRBV10-3	TRBD2	TRBJ2-2	.	CAITKLAGAGELFF	TGTGCCATCACCAAACTAGCGGGGGCCGGGGAGCTGTTTTTT
TRBV7-9	TRBD2	TRBJ2-5	.	CASSDGGLGETQYF	TGTGCCAGCAGCGACGGGGGGTTGGGAGAGACCCAGTACTTC
TRBV29-1	.	TRBJ1-4	.	CSVEDRGSPNEKLFF	TGCAGCGTTGAAGATAGGGGGAGCCCCAATGAAAAACTGTTTTTT